This T cell receptor (beta chain) originates from a study of blood T cells in healthy people across ages. This CDR3 has 15 amino acids. Trimming removed 0 bases at V and 2 bases at J, with 13 bases between. Germline assignment: CDR1 DFQATT and CDR2 SNEGSKA (reference sequence). With a J-beta primer mix and a sample-barcoded 5' primer, a second PCR ran about 7 to 12 cycles. TCRdb re-called the 5' RACE reads through MiXCR, storing one row per CDR3 protein. Of 800,000 to 950,000 distinct CDR3 sequences in the sample, around 29% are singletons; the top ten hold roughly 10%. Many counts were recorded for this clonotype. The data were also submitted as part of a second study, on T cells of mothers and their children. As reported in that work: Related mother-child pairs showed slightly, non-significantly higher overlap than unrelated pairs.

V and J are TRBV20-1 and TRBJ1-2; D unclear. Sample: blood. This clonotype was sampled from a woman in her thirties or forties in good health. In DNA, the CDR3 is TGCAGTGCTAGAGATCGGGCGGGAATCAACTATGGCTACACCTTC. As protein: CSARDRAGINYGYTF.